This TCR beta chain was captured by sequencing in a study of T cell responses to AZD1222 COVID-19 vaccine (dated by TCRdb to the early 2020s). General notes on the study: Because spike-specific TCR depth and breadth did not differ between the two schedules, AZD1222 recipients who got a second dose at roughly 4 weeks were pooled with those who got a second dose at roughly 12 weeks. TCR sequencing was performed for more than 230 trial participants, of whom approximately 200 were given two doses of AZD1222 and around 25 were given two doses of MenACWY control vaccine. Trial participants were enrolled into age subgroups of 18-55, 56-69 and 70-plus years, which contained about 150, 28 and 57 TCR-sequenced participants, respectively. The investigation overall reported the following: Conclusions about previously exposed vaccinees are limited because only five to seven AZD1222 recipients were SARS-CoV-2 seropositive at baseline. After two AZD1222 doses, both the breadth and the depth of spike-specific TCRs were significantly higher than at day 0 and than in MenACWY recipients. Reportedly, close to half of the unique spike-specific TCRs recognized epitopes lying outside the regions that are mutated in the B.1.351 and B.1.1.7 variants. Because no samples from the day 14 peak response were available, repertoires could be characterized only after the peak T cell response. Participants were mostly white British, with more females than males. The authors suggested clonal diversity may have been underestimated. In the small 56-69-year group, the increase in depth fell short of significance, most likely because of low power. Vaccine-associated CD4 TCRs spanned the whole spike protein, with dominant responses in regions 160-218 and 743-854.

This specimen's time point label, per the study, means: baseline before first vaccination. Vaccinee samples were obtained from the UK trials COV001 and COV002, which included a single-blind randomized controlled phase 2/3 trial of AZD1222 (ChAdOx1 nCoV-19) in healthy adults. For TCRbeta chain sequencing, PBMC samples were collected from trial participants at day 0 and at day 28 after the second dose. The CDR3 regions of human TCRbeta chains were analyzed by immunosequencing. On the authors' methods: Repertoire TCRs were matched against a reference library of SARS-CoV-2-specific TCRs generated with the MIRA antigen-specificity platform. Breadth was defined as the fraction of unique TCRs that were SARS-CoV-2-associated, and depth was defined as the fraction of total T cells that were SARS-CoV-2-associated. Using the MIRA data, every spike-specific TCR was mapped to the spike region that the TCR reacted to and assigned to either a CD4 or a CD8 class. Log10-transformed breadth and depth values were compared by one-way ANOVA with Sidak's multiple comparisons tests. This immuneACCESS table, as held by TCRdb, lists in-frame sequences with V and J called but not all clones. Of the missing ones, under half trace to an unresolved V gene in checked studies; the others have no known cause. From that table come the V and J calls and clone size; the DNA was used to work out D and trimming. The sample profile shows 90,000 to 130,000 clones; about 81% of them were found once. Around 4.6% of the sample belongs to the ten largest clones.

Concerning this clone itself: Its cognate antigen has yet to be identified. Base qualities are not recorded, but no much larger clone differs from it by a single base.

The germline ends are 12 bases apart after V is trimmed by 8 bases and J by 4 bases. The CDR3 goes from the cysteine to the phenylalanine over 12 residues. Of all the DNA, just the CDR3 is kept, 36 bases in frame from base 1. The source was peripheral blood, collected on day 0 of AZD1222 vaccination. The chain is made from TRBV12-3 or TRBV12-4 and TRBJ2-7; the D gene cannot be named for sure. This TCR derives from an adult in good health. The sequenced DNA: TGTGCCAGCGCGATGGGAAGGTACGAGCAGTACTTC. Its protein product is CASAMGRYEQYF.